Below, one T cell receptor (beta chain) is given with its context. Its antigen is currently unknown. The time point was: persistent/refractory GD, antithyroid drugs over 5 years with positive TRAb. Isolated PBMC RNA provided the starting material for the TCR library. Trimming removed 3 bases from V and 5 bases from J; junction bases left unmatched: 12. This CDR3 spans 16 amino acids. Germline V lookup: CDR1 MGHRA, CDR2 YSYEKL. These data originate in a study of regulatory T cells in long-lasting Graves disease. Study observations and caveats: TCR diversity in persistent Graves' patients was below that of newly diagnosed ones. Researchers examined only peripheral blood and not thyroid tissue. Favoring TRBV28, TRBJ1-2 and TRBJ2-5 was a feature seen in persistent disease. Possibly, too few samples lowered accuracy.

Arm-PCR of CDR3 regions and iRepertoire HTBI primers were the basis on which TCR beta libraries were built. Each CDR3 protein is one row after TCRdb ran MiXCR on the multiplex PCR reads. The sample contains approximately 690,000 distinct CDR3 sequences, approximately 31% of which appear only once. The chain carries TRBV4-1 and TRBJ1-2; TRBD1 aligns across 7 bases. Sequences were derived from peripheral blood mononuclear cells (PBMCs), sampled when the disease was refractory, from a patient treated with antithyroid drugs. This TCR was recovered from a female donor with Graves disease. CDR3 region: CASSHHDRAEVYGYTF. CDR3 nucleotide sequence: TGCGCCAGCAGCCACCATGACAGGGCGGAGGTTTATGGCTACACCTTC.